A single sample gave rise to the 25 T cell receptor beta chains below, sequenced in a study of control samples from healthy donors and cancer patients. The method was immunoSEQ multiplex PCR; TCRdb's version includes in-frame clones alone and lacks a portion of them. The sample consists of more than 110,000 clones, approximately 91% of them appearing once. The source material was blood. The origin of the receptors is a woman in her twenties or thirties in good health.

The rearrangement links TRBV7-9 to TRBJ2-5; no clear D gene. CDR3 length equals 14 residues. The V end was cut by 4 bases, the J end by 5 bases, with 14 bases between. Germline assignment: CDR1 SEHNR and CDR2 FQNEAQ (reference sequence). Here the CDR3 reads CASSSVGPAETQYF. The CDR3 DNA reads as TGTGCCAGCAGCTCCGTAGGCCCCGCCGAGACCCAGTACTTC.

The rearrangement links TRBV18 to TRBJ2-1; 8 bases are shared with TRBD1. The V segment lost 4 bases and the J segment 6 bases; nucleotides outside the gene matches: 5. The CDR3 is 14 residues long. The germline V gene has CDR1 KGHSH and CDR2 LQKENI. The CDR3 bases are TGTGCCAGCTCACATGCCGGACAGGGCAATGAGCAGTTCTTC. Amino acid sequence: CASSHAGQGNEQFF.

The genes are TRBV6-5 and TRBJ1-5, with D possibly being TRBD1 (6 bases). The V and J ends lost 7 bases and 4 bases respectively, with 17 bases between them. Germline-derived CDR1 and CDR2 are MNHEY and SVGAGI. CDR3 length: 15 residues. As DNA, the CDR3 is TGTGCCAGCACTGGGACAAGGTCGATTAATCAGCCCCAGCATTTT. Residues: CASTGTRSINQPQHF.

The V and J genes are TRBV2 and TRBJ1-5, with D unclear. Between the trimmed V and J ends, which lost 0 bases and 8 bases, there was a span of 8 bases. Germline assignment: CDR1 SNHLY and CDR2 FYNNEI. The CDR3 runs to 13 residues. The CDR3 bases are TGTGCCAGCAGTGAAGCTTGGACGGAGCCCCAGCATTTT. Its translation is CASSEAWTEPQHF.

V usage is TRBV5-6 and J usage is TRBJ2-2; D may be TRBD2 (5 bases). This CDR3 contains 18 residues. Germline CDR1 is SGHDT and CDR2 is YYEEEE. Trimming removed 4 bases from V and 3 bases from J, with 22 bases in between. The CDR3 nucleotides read TGTGCCAGCAGCCCCTTCTATGCTCTAGTGGGAGACACCGGGGAGCTGTTTTTT. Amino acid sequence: CASSPFYALVGDTGELFF.

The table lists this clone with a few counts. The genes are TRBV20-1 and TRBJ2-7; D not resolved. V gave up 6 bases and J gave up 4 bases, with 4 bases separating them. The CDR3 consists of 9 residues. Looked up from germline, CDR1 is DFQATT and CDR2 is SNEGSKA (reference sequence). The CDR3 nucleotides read TGCAGTGCAATGTACGAGCAGTACTTC. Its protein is CSAMYEQYF.

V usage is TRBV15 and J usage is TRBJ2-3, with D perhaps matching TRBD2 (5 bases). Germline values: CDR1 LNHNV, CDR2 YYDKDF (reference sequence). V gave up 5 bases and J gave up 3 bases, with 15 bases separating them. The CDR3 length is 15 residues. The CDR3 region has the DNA TGTGCCACCAGCGCACGTCGAGGGTCGACAGATACGCAGTATTTT. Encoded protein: CATSARRGSTDTQYF.

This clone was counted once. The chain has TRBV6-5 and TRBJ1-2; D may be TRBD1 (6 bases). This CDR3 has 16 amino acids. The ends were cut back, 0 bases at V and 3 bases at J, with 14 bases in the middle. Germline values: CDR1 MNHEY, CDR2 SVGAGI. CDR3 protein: CASSYSWTERYYGYTF. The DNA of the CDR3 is TGTGCCAGCAGTTACTCTTGGACAGAGAGATACTATGGCTACACCTTC.

The CDR3 bases are TGTGCCACCTCGAACTCTTGGGCCGGGGAGCTGTTTTTT. Its translation: CATSNSWAGELFF. V usage is TRBV15 and J usage is TRBJ2-2, with D unclear. Between the trimmed V and J ends, which lost 8 bases and 6 bases, there was a span of 13 bases. Germline CDR1 is LNHNV and CDR2 is YYDKDF (reference sequence). This CDR3 spans 13 amino acids. Filled out from reference TRBV15 and TRBJ2-2, the complete variable domain reads DAMVIQNPRYQVTQFGKPVTLSCSQTLNHNVMYWYQQKSSQAPKLLFHYYDKDFNNEADTPDNFQSRRPNTSFCFLDIRSPGLGDTAMYLCATSNSWAGELFFGEGSRLTVL.

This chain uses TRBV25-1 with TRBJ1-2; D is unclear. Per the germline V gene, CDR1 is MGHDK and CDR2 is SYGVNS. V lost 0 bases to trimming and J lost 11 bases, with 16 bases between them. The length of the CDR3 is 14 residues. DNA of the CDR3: TGTGCCAGCAGTGAATATTCCCCCCAACAGCCTTACACCTTC. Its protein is CASSEYSPQQPYTF.

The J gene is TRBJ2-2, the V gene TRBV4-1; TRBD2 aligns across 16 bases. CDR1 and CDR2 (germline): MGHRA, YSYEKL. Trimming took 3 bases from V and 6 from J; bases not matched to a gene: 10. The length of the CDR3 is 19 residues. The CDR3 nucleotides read TGCGCCAGCAGCCAGCCCGGGACTAGCGGGAGGGTAATTGCCGGGGAGCTGTTTTTT. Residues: CASSQPGTSGRVIAGELFF.

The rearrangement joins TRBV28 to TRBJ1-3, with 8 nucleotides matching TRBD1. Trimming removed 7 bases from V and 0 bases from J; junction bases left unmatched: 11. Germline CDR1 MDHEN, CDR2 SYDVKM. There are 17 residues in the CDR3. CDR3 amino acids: CASTPPQGARSGNTIYF. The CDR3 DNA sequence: TGTGCCAGCACCCCCCCCCAGGGGGCGCGCTCTGGAAACACCATATATTTT.

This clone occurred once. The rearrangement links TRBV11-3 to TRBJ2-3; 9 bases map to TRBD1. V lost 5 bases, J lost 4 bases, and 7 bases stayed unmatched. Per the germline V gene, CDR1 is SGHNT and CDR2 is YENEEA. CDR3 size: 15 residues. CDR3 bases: TGTGCCAGCAGCCTAGGGGACAGGGTCTCAGATACGCAGTATTTT. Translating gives CASSLGDRVSDTQYF.

CDR3: CASSFSGSPHEQYF. CDR3 in DNA: TGTGCCAGCAGCTTTAGCGGGAGTCCCCACGAGCAGTACTTC. The rearrangement joins TRBV2 to TRBJ2-7, with 9 bases lining up with TRBD2. J was trimmed by 5 bases and V by 6 bases; bases with no gene match: 8. CDR3 size: 14 residues. CDR1 and CDR2 from the germline V gene are SNHLY and FYNNEI.

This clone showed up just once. CDR3 nucleotide sequence: TGTGCCAGCACCGGAGTGGAAAGCCACTACGAGCAGTACTTC. Protein sequence: CASTGVESHYEQYF. This sequence joins TRBV2 and TRBJ2-7; no firm D call. Trimming left V 7 bases short and J 3 bases short, with 16 bases between. CDR3 length: 14 amino acids. CDR1 SNHLY and CDR2 FYNNEI come from the germline V gene.

The CDR3 spells CASSSSTGPTNYGYTF. CDR3 in DNA: TGTGCCAGCAGCTCCTCGACAGGGCCGACCAACTATGGCTACACCTTC. This chain uses TRBV7-2 with TRBJ1-2; 7 bases map to TRBD1. Per germline, CDR1 SGHTA and CDR2 FQGNSA. Trimming cost V 4 bases and J 2 bases; bases outside gene matches: 10. There are 16 residues in the CDR3.

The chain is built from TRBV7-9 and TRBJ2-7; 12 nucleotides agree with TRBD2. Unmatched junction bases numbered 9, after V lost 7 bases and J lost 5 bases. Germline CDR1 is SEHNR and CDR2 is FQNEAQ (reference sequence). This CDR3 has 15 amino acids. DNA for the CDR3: TGTGCCAGCATGTTGGTGGGACTAGCGGGCCACGAGCAGTACTTC. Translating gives CASMLVGLAGHEQYF.

The CDR3 sequence: CASSYSTGALAKLFF. Here the CDR3 DNA reads TGTGCCAGCAGTTACTCGACAGGGGCCCTTGCAAAACTGTTTTTT. The rearrangement joins TRBV6-5 to TRBJ1-4, with 8 bases identical to TRBD1. Germline CDR1 MNHEY, CDR2 SVGAGI. Trimming at V came to 0 bases and at J to 10 bases, leaving 7 bases not matched to a gene. The CDR3 extends over 15 amino acids.

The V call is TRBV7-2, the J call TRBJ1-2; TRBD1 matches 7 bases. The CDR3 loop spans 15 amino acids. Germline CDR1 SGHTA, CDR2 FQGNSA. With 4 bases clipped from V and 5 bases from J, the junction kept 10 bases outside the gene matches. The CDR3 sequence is CASSYRGDRAYGYTF. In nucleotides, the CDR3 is TGTGCCAGCAGCTACCGGGGAGACAGGGCATATGGCTACACCTTC.

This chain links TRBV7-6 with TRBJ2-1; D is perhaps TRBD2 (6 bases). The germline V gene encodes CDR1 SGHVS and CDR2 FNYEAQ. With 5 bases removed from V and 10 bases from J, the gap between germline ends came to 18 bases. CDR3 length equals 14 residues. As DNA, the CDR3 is TGTGCCAGCAGCCAAACCGGGGGAGGTGGGGAGCAGTTCTTC. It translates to CASSQTGGGGEQFF. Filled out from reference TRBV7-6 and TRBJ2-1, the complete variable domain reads GAGVSQSPRYKVTKRGQDVALRCDPISGHVSLYWYRQALGQGPEFLTYFNYEAQQDKSGLPNDRFSAERPEGSISTLTIQRTEQRDSAMYRCASSQTGGGGEQFFGPGTRLTVL.

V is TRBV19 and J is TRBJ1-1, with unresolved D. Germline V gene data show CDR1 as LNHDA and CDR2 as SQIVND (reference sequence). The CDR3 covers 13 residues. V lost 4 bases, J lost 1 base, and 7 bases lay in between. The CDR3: CASSSTRNTEAFF. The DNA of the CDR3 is TGTGCCAGTAGTAGTACGAGGAACACTGAAGCTTTCTTT.

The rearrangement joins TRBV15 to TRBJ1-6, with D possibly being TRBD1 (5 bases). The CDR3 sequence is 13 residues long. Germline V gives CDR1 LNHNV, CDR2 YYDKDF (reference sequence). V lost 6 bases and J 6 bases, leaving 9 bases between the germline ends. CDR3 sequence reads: CATRGPSNSPLHF. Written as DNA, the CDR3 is TGTGCCACCAGGGGGCCGAGTAATTCACCCCTCCACTTT.

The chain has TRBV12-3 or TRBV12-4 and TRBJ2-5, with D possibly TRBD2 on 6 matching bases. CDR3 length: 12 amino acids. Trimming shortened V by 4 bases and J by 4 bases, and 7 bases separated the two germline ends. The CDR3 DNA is TGTGCCAGCAGTTCGGGGGTAGAGACCCAGTACTTC. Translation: CASSSGVETQYF.

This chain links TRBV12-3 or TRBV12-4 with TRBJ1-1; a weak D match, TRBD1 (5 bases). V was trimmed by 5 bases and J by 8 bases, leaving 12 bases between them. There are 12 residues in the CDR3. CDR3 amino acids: CASSANGQEAFF. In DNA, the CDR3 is TGTGCCAGCAGTGCGAACGGACAAGAAGCTTTCTTT.

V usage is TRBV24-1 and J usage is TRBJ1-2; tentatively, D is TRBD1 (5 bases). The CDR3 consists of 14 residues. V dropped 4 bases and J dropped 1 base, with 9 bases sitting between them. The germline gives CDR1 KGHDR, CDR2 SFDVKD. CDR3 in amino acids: CATSDRGHNYGYTF. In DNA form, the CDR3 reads TGTGCCACCAGTGACCGCGGACATAACTATGGCTACACCTTC.